This entry concerns a single T cell receptor beta chain. The antigen is undetermined. This sample stems from a study of CD8 T cells in ankylosing spondylitis. It was by quantitative 5'-RACE with molecular barcodes that TCR beta libraries were made. TCRdb used MiXCR to reprocess the 5' RACE reads, holding one entry per CDR3 protein. The data show around 440,000 distinct CDR3 sequences, 17% seen once. Germline V CDR1 and CDR2: SGHRS, YFSETQ. There are 14 residues in the CDR3. Trimming cost V 2 bases and J 8 bases; bases outside gene matches: 8. Study-wide points: Seemingly distinctive of ankylosing spondylitis blood was a TCR beta motif formed by eight highly homologous variants. Earlier work had already found some motif variants in reactive arthritis synovial fluid and blood. Disease-associated clones were CD8+ and fairly uncommon in peripheral blood. It was reported that disease-linked clones were significantly enriched in matched ankylosing spondylitis synovial fluid.

This rearrangement joins TRBV5-1 to TRBJ1-2; 8 nucleotides agree with TRBD1. Sequencing was carried out using blood, either unsorted or a sorted T cell fraction (not recorded which). This clonotype originated in a male donor with ankylosing spondylitis. The CDR3 coding sequence is TGCGCCAGCAGCTTACAATCCGGACAGGGCGGCTACACCTTC. Amino acid sequence: CASSLQSGQGGYTF.